This TCR beta chain was observed in a study of identical twins. TCRdb itself ran the 5' RACE reads through MiXCR, one entry per CDR3 protein. The top ten clones hold 1.5% to 2% of a sample with about 690,000 distinct CDR3 sequences, roughly 6% of them seen once. This clonotype has more than one count but fewer than ten. CDR1 is LNHNV, CDR2 YYDKDF, per germline (reference sequence). The ends lost 0 bases at V and 9 bases at J; junction bases unmatched: 6. The CDR3 spans 15 residues. The specimen sequenced was naive T cells sorted from blood. This clonotype was sampled from a man between 18 and 35 years old in good health. This chain joins TRBV15 and TRBJ2-1; 9 nucleotides line up with TRBD2. This CDR3 reads CATSRDKLAGGEQFF. The CDR3 nucleotides read TGTGCCACCAGCAGAGATAAACTAGCGGGTGGTGAGCAGTTCTTC. Full variable domain (missing parts from reference TRBV15 and TRBJ2-1): DAMVIQNPRYQVTQFGKPVTLSCSQTLNHNVMYWYQQKSSQAPKLLFHYYDKDFNNEADTPDNFQSRRPNTSFCFLDIRSPGLGDTAMYLCATSRDKLAGGEQFFGPGTRLTVL.